The text below deals with one T cell receptor (beta chain). CDR3 length: 14 amino acids. Germline V CDR1 and CDR2: SNHLY, FYNNEI. V was shortened by 1 base and J by 6 bases, with 12 bases between the two germline ends. Participants came from some 23 US areas, aged roughly 18 to 95 years. Participant-given clinical history determined each cohort assignment. These data come from a study of blood T cell repertoires in COVID-19. Study in general: Sources were T cells, B-cell-depleted T cells, or PBMCs; the material itself was cDNA or gDNA.

Original handling: The authors estimated nucleated cell counts from reference gene primer amplification. Produced via immunoSEQ multiplex PCR; TCRdb's table is partial and in-frame only. The V and J calls and clone size were taken over from that table, and D and trimming were inferred from the DNA. This table holds about 200,000 clones, around 82% found once. Sequenced input: PBMCs or T cells enriched from blood (not recorded which). This TCR derives from a woman in her sixties with acute COVID-19. The chain links TRBV2 to TRBJ1-1; weak D call: TRBD1 (5 bases). CDR3 DNA: TGTGCCAGCAGTGAAGGTTGGGGCAGACCTGAAGCTTTCTTT. Its translation is CASSEGWGRPEAFF.